This T cell receptor beta chain originates from a study of blood T cell repertoires in COVID-19. TCRdb's table, derived via immunoSEQ multiplex PCR, lists solely in-frame clones and lacks some. The profile shows some 160,000 clones, approximately 87% of them singletons. The CDR3 extends over 15 amino acids. V was clipped by 1 base and J by 5 bases; unmatched bases: 2. From germline, CDR1 is SGHTA and CDR2 FQGNSA. This receptor was obtained from a woman between 45 and 60 years old who had recovered from COVID-19. The J gene is TRBJ2-2, the V gene TRBV7-2; 9 bases are a match to TRBD1. The sample consisted of PBMCs or T cells enriched from blood (not recorded which). Here the CDR3 DNA reads TGTGCCAGCAGCTTAGAGACAGGGGGAACCGGGGAGCTGTTTTTT. This codes for CASSLETGGTGELFF. The full variable domain, in which reference TRBV7-2 and TRBJ2-2 provide the parts outside the CDR3, is GAGVSQSPSNKVTEKGKDVELRCDPISGHTALYWYRQSLGQGLEFLIYFQGNSAPDKSGLPSDRFSAERTGGSVSTLTIQRTQQEDSAVYLCASSLETGGTGELFFGEGSRLTVL.